Below are 23 T cell receptor beta chains sequenced from a single sample in a study of PD-1 blockade in classical Hodgkin lymphoma. Relapses following autologous stem cell transplantation were seen in all patients, with brentuximab vedotin exposure varying. Data came from immunoSEQ multiplex PCR; TCRdb stores just in-frame clones and leaves some out. This sample has some 84,000 clones; roughly 91% occur once, and the top ten carry approximately 2.6%. The starting material was peripheral blood mononuclear cells (PBMCs), obtained before the second cycle of nivolumab. All receptors derive from a human donor with classical Hodgkin lymphoma.

The chain has TRBV6-5 and TRBJ2-7; a possible D gene is TRBD2 (6 bases). The CDR3 runs to 13 residues. Per the germline V gene, CDR1 is MNHEY and CDR2 is SVGAGI. V lost 8 bases, J lost 0 bases, and 11 bases lay in between. The CDR3 loop is CASFGGYSYEQYF. DNA of the CDR3: TGTGCCAGCTTCGGGGGATACTCCTACGAGCAGTACTTC.

CDR3 amino acids: CASSLETGDYNEQFF. The CDR3 nucleotides are TGTGCCAGCAGCTTGGAGACAGGGGATTACAATGAGCAGTTCTTC. The V gene is TRBV5-4, the J gene TRBJ2-1; 8 bases agree with TRBD1. CDR1 and CDR2 (germline): SGHNT, YYREEE (reference sequence). CDR3 length: 15 residues. J was trimmed by 4 bases and V by 0 bases; bases with no gene match: 3.

J is TRBJ2-3 and V is TRBV10-1; D may be TRBD2 (5 bases). Germline V gene data show CDR1 as WNHNN and CDR2 as SYGVQD (reference sequence). V lost 4 bases and J 0 bases, leaving 20 bases between the germline ends. The CDR3 consists of 18 residues. DNA of the CDR3: TGCGCCAGCAGTGCCGGGTTCGGAGGCCACCCTAGCACAGATACGCAGTATTTT. Protein: CASSAGFGGHPSTDTQYF.

V gene TRBV19 combines with J gene TRBJ2-5, with D tentatively TRBD1 (5 bases). CDR3 length equals 13 residues. Germline V gives CDR1 LNHDA, CDR2 SQIVND (reference sequence). V was shortened by 5 bases and J by 1 base, with 8 bases between the two germline ends. CDR3 coding DNA: TGTGCCAGTAGTCGGCAGGGCCAAGAGACCCAGTACTTC. This translates into CASSRQGQETQYF. Using reference TRBV19 and TRBJ2-5 for the parts outside the CDR3, the full variable domain is DGGITQSPKYLFRKEGQNVTLSCEQNLNHDAMYWYRQDPGQGLRLIYYSQIVNDFQKGDIAEGYSVSREKKESFPLTVTSAQKNPTAFYLCASSRQGQETQYFGPGTRLLVL.

This sequence joins TRBV27 and TRBJ1-5, with D perhaps matching TRBD1 (5 bases). The germline V gene encodes CDR1 MNHEY and CDR2 SMNVEV (reference sequence). V lost 7 bases and J 11 bases, leaving 24 bases between the germline ends. The CDR3 contains 15 residues. Here the CDR3 reads CASKFTVSAGTAQHF. The DNA for the CDR3 is TGTGCCAGCAAGTTTACGGTGTCAGCAGGGACGGCCCAGCATTTT.

This chain links TRBV5-1 with TRBJ1-6; TRBD1 aligns across 9 bases. The germline V gene encodes CDR1 SGHRS and CDR2 YFSETQ. CDR3 length: 15 residues. V shed 4 bases, J shed 9 bases, and the junction held 8 bases outside the gene matches. For the CDR3, the DNA is TGCGCCAGCAGCACCACGACAGGGGGAGGTTCACCCCTCCACTTT. Its protein is CASSTTTGGGSPLHF.

V and J are TRBV18 and TRBJ2-7, with TRBD2 matching over 14 bases. The trim removed 6 bases at V and 6 bases at J, leaving 7 bases unmatched. Germline values: CDR1 KGHSH, CDR2 LQKENI. The CDR3 covers 15 residues. The CDR3: CASSGTSGGTSEQYF. The CDR3 DNA sequence: TGTGCCAGCTCTGGGACTAGCGGGGGTACCTCCGAGCAGTACTTC.

This clone has a single count. The chain links TRBV10-2 to TRBJ1-5; a weak D match, TRBD1 (6 bases). V lost 4 bases and J 6 bases, leaving 13 bases between the germline ends. From germline, CDR1 is WSHSY and CDR2 SAAADI. CDR3 length: 14 residues. This chain's CDR3 is CASSGGGLGQPQHF. The CDR3 bases are TGCGCCAGCAGTGGGGGGGGCTTGGGTCAGCCCCAGCATTTT.

Here the CDR3 DNA reads TGTGCCAGCAGTTGGGCGGGAGGCACAGATACGCAGTATTTT. It is translated as CASSWAGGTDTQYF. The chain combines TRBV27 with TRBJ2-3; 7 bases match TRBD2. Trimming cost V 4 bases and J 1 base; bases outside gene matches: 2. CDR3 length equals 14 residues. Germline V gene sequence: CDR1 MNHEY, CDR2 SMNVEV (reference sequence).

This clone was seen just once. The chain links TRBV5-6 to TRBJ2-3, with TRBD2 matching 10 bases. V lost 4 bases and J lost 6; bases outside the gene matches: 8. This CDR3 comprises 15 residues. Looked up from germline, CDR1 is SGHDT and CDR2 is YYEEEE. In DNA form, the CDR3 reads TGTGCCAGCAGCCAAAGCGGGAGGGCCACGGATACGCAGTATTTT. Its translation is CASSQSGRATDTQYF. Filled out from reference TRBV5-6 and TRBJ2-3, the complete variable domain reads DAGVTQSPTHLIKTRGQQVTLRCSPKSGHDTVSWYQQALGQGPQFIFQYYEEEERQRGNFPDRFSGHQFPNYSSELNVNALLLGDSALYLCASSQSGRATDTQYFGPGTRLTVL.

The gene calls are TRBV2 and TRBJ2-7; possibly TRBD1 for D (5 bases). There are 12 residues in the CDR3. CDR1 and CDR2 from the germline V gene are SNHLY and FYNNEI. V shed 6 bases and J shed 4 bases, with 10 bases lying between them. CDR3 loop: CASSLRVYEQYF. The DNA for the CDR3 is TGTGCCAGCAGCCTCAGGGTATACGAGCAGTACTTC.

The genes are TRBV5-1 and TRBJ2-5; D might be TRBD1 (5 bases). TRBJ2-7 explains the end of the DNA better; the J call may be wrong. The CDR3 consists of 18 residues. Germline-derived CDR1 and CDR2 are SGHRS and YFSETQ. The DNA of the CDR3 is TGCGCCAGCAGCCAATCGCCCCGACAGTCAACCTCCGCCTACGAGCAGTACTTC. Its translation is CASSQSPRQSTSAYEQYF.

The chain joins TRBV10-3 to TRBJ1-5; D might be TRBD1 (6 bases). Germline V gene sequence: CDR1 ENHRY, CDR2 SYGVKD. The CDR3 is 17 residues long. V gave up 1 base and J gave up 0 bases, with 13 bases separating them. CDR3: CAISEFLGAISNQPQHF. CDR3 coding DNA: TGTGCCATCAGTGAGTTTTTGGGGGCCATTAGCAATCAGCCCCAGCATTTT.

The chain is built from TRBV5-1 and TRBJ2-1, with D unresolved. Germline V CDR1 and CDR2: SGHRS, YFSETQ. V gave up 3 bases and J gave up 6 bases, with 13 bases separating them. This CDR3 has 14 amino acids. Here the CDR3 DNA reads TGCGCCAGCAGCTCCGTACCCCCCAGCAATGAGCAGTTCTTC. Protein product: CASSSVPPSNEQFF.

This chain connects TRBV5-1 to TRBJ2-2, with D unresolved. Germline V gene sequence: CDR1 SGHRS, CDR2 YFSETQ. This CDR3 is 13 amino acids long. V lost 4 bases, J lost 4 bases, and 8 bases lay in between. Written as DNA, the CDR3 is TGCGCCAGCAGCGGGTCCTTCACCGGGGAGCTGTTTTTT. Protein: CASSGSFTGELFF.

J is TRBJ2-5 and V is TRBV29-1; the D is unclear. Per the germline V gene, CDR1 is SQVTM and CDR2 is ANQGSEA. Trimming shortened V by 2 bases and J by 5 bases, and 6 bases separated the two germline ends. The CDR3 has 11 amino acids. CDR3 bases: TGCAGCGTTGAAAATGGCGAGACCCAGTACTTC. Protein sequence: CSVENGETQYF.

This clone was detected once. The chain employs TRBV6-1 and TRBJ1-2, with a possible D match to TRBD1 (6 bases). The CDR3 spans 14 residues. V lost 2 bases, J lost 5 bases, and 12 bases lay in between. The germline V gene has CDR1 MNHNS and CDR2 SASEGT. The CDR3 sequence is CASSERTRGYGYTF. The CDR3 DNA sequence: TGTGCCAGCAGTGAAAGGACTAGGGGGTATGGCTACACCTTC.

The chain recombines TRBV9 with TRBJ1-2, with 8 bases identical to TRBD1. V was clipped by 3 bases and J by 2 bases; unmatched bases: 3. The CDR3 has 14 residues. Per the germline V gene, CDR1 is SGDLS and CDR2 is YYNGEE. CDR3 protein: CASSGRTGNYGYTF. The CDR3 DNA reads as TGTGCCAGCAGCGGTCGGACAGGGAACTATGGCTACACCTTC.

V is TRBV27 and J is TRBJ2-3, with D tentatively TRBD1 (6 bases). Germline assignment: CDR1 MNHEY and CDR2 SMNVEV (reference sequence). The CDR3 covers 15 residues. V gave up 2 bases and J gave up 2 bases, with 11 bases separating them. CDR3 nucleotide sequence: TGTGCCAGCAGTTTAGTTAGGGGGAACACAGATACGCAGTATTTT. Its protein product is CASSLVRGNTDTQYF.

The CDR3 DNA reads as TGTGCCAGCAGACCCCTTGAGGGGGGACCCTGGGAAAAACTGTTTTTT. It yields the protein CASRPLEGGPWEKLFF. The rearrangement joins TRBV28 to TRBJ1-4; D might be TRBD1 (6 bases). The V end lost 6 bases, the J end lost 8 bases, and 22 bases lay between the germline ends. CDR1 is MDHEN, CDR2 SYDVKM, per germline. This CDR3 contains 16 residues.

The J gene is TRBJ2-3, the V gene TRBV28; TRBD1 or TRBD2 may be the D gene (7 bases each). V shed 1 base and J shed 1 base, with 21 bases lying between them. Germline values: CDR1 MDHEN, CDR2 SYDVKM. This CDR3 has 19 amino acids. CDR3 nucleotide sequence: TGTGCCAGCAGTTTATACGCGGGGGCAAGACAGGGAGGCACAGATACGCAGTATTTT. Protein sequence: CASSLYAGARQGGTDTQYF.

This chain uses TRBV6-6 with TRBJ1-5, with D hard to call. V was shortened by 4 bases and J by 4 bases, with 5 bases between the two germline ends. The germline V gene has CDR1 MNHNY and CDR2 SVGAGI (reference sequence). The CDR3 runs 12 residues. Here the CDR3 DNA reads TGTGCCAGCAGTTCCCCGAATCAGCCCCAGCATTTT. Translated: CASSSPNQPQHF.

V gene TRBV19 combines with J gene TRBJ1-5; 8 bases map to TRBD1. The V gene end was trimmed by 7 bases and the J gene end by 5 bases; junction bases not matched to a gene: 13. The CDR3 is made up of 16 amino acids. The germline V gene has CDR1 LNHDA and CDR2 SQIVND (reference sequence). CDR3 coding DNA: TGTGCCAGTACAATCTCGGGACAGGCGTTCTATCAGCCCCAGCATTTT. This sequence encodes CASTISGQAFYQPQHF. Full variable domain (outside the CDR3, taken from reference TRBV19 and TRBJ1-5): DGGITQSPKYLFRKEGQNVTLSCEQNLNHDAMYWYRQDPGQGLRLIYYSQIVNDFQKGDIAEGYSVSREKKESFPLTVTSAQKNPTAFYLCASTISGQAFYQPQHFGDGTRLSIL.